A single sample gave rise to the 9 T cell receptor beta chains below, sequenced in a study of memory CD4+ T cells and cytomegalovirus serostatus. TCRdb's copy holds only in-frame clones and misses some; the assay was immunoSEQ multiplex PCR. The repertoire consists of tens of thousands of clones, with less than 85% occurring once and the leading ten covering about 0.5%. The sort gate was single viable CD3+CD4+CD8-CD45RO+ cells for memory CD4+ T cells. The specimen was memory CD4+ T cells from blood. The receptor source for this set is an adult in good health and CMV-seronegative. Some clones in this sample may be carry-over from other donors' samples.

This chain uses TRBV28 with TRBJ2-2; D is unclear. This CDR3 spans 13 amino acids. Germline CDR1 reads MDHEN; CDR2 reads SYDVKM. V was clipped by 8 bases and J by 5 bases, with 12 bases between them. CDR3 DNA: TGTGCCAGCTCCACACCAGCGACCGGGGAGCTGTTTTTT. This encodes CASSTPATGELFF.

The chain employs TRBV4-1 and TRBJ2-7; D not certain. This CDR3 is built from 15 residues. From germline, CDR1 is MGHRA and CDR2 YSYEKL. V was shortened by 4 bases and J by 1 base, with 14 bases between the two germline ends. This CDR3 reads CASSPQFSGSYEQYF. CDR3 DNA: TGCGCCAGCAGCCCTCAGTTTTCGGGTTCCTACGAGCAGTACTTC.

This rearrangement joins TRBV5-4 to TRBJ2-5; 7 bases are a match to TRBD2. Trimming cost V 4 bases and J 3 bases; bases outside gene matches: 3. CDR3 length: 13 amino acids. Germline lookup yields CDR1 SGHNT and CDR2 YYREEE (reference sequence). In nucleotides, the CDR3 is TGTGCCAGCAGCCGGGGAGGGGAAGAGACCCAGTACTTC. Residues: CASSRGGEETQYF.

This clone showed up just a few times. The chain joins TRBV7-9 to TRBJ2-2; a possible D gene is TRBD1 (7 bases). V lost 3 bases, J lost 5 bases, and 16 bases lay in between. Germline lookup yields CDR1 SEHNR and CDR2 FQNEAQ (reference sequence). This CDR3 has 16 amino acids. As DNA, the CDR3 is TGTGCCAGCAGCTTTAGACAGGGAGGATGGACCGGGGAGCTGTTTTTT. This translates into CASSFRQGGWTGELFF.

Notes on this clone: The same CDR3 can be traced to other DNA sequences in this sample. This chain uses TRBV7-8 with TRBJ2-7; the D gene could be TRBD1 or TRBD2 (5 bases each). The V end lost 3 bases, the J end lost 3 bases, and 9 bases lay between the germline ends. This CDR3 contains 13 residues. Germline V lookup: CDR1 SGHVS, CDR2 FQNEAQ. CDR3 coding DNA: TGTGCCAGCAGCTTGAGGGGCAGCTACGAGCAGTACTTC. The encoded protein is CASSLRGSYEQYF.

This clone came up a few times. This chain links TRBV18 with TRBJ1-5, with 9 bases fitting TRBD1. This CDR3 region has 16 residues. Per germline, CDR1 KGHSH and CDR2 LQKENI. V lost 3 bases to trimming and J lost 2 bases; unmatched junction nucleotides: 5. CDR3 loop: CASSPKQGAGNQPQHF. The CDR3, as DNA: TGTGCCAGCTCACCCAAACAGGGGGCAGGCAATCAGCCCCAGCATTTT.

V is TRBV18 and J is TRBJ1-3, with 12 bases lining up with TRBD1. The ends lost 4 bases at V and 3 bases at J; junction bases unmatched: 4. Germline V CDR1 and CDR2: KGHSH, LQKENI. The CDR3 covers 16 residues. The CDR3 sequence: CASSRGQGARGNTIYF. DNA for the CDR3: TGTGCCAGCTCACGGGGACAGGGGGCGCGTGGAAACACCATATATTTT.

This chain links TRBV7-2 with TRBJ2-6; possible D gene TRBD2, 6 bases. This CDR3 is 16 amino acids long. Trimming shortened V by 2 bases and J by 0 bases, and 8 bases separated the two germline ends. The germline CDR1 and CDR2 sequences are SGHTA and FQGNSA. The CDR3 spells CASSLLASSGANVLTF. The CDR3, as DNA: TGTGCCAGCAGCTTACTAGCGAGCTCTGGGGCCAACGTCCTGACTTTC.

The rearrangement uses TRBV2 and TRBJ1-1; D gene unclear. Trimming stripped 7 bases from V and 5 bases from J, with 14 bases between. CDR1 and CDR2 from the germline V gene are SNHLY and FYNNEI. CDR3 length: 13 amino acids. CDR3 DNA sequence: TGTGCCAGCACAAAGGGAGAGGTAACTGAAGCTTTCTTT. Its translation: CASTKGEVTEAFF.